Reported below is one T cell receptor beta chain. No cognate antigen has been identified for it. No clone much larger than this one lies a single base away; base qualities are absent. These data are taken from a study of T cell responses to AZD1222 COVID-19 vaccine (dated by TCRdb to the early 2020s). Looking at the study overall: TCR sequencing was performed for 230 to 250 trial participants, of whom 200 to 210 were given two doses of AZD1222 and 26 were given two doses of MenACWY control vaccine. Enrollment into the trials was organized by age into subgroups of 18-55, 56-69 and 70-plus years, and those subgroups contained approximately 150, 30 and 60 TCR-sequenced participants, respectively.

The CDR3 regions of human TCRbeta chains were analyzed by immunosequencing. Under the source paper's analysis protocol: Repertoire TCRs were checked for matches against a reference library of SARS-CoV-2-specific TCRs that had been generated using the MIRA antigen-specificity platform. Breadth was defined as the fraction of unique TCRs that were SARS-CoV-2-associated, and depth was defined as the fraction of total T cells that were SARS-CoV-2-associated. Using the MIRA data, each spike-specific TCR was mapped to the spike region that the TCR reacts to and placed in a CD4 or CD8 class. Log10-transformed breadth and depth values were compared by one-way ANOVA with Sidak's multiple comparisons tests. Drawn from immuneACCESS, this table holds only the in-frame rearrangements with V and J called that TCRdb kept. Clones are partly lost; checked studies trace under half to an unresolved V gene and leave the rest unexplained. V and J calls plus clone size are reproduced from that table; the DNA served to infer D and trimming. For this sample there are 120,000 or so clones; roughly 88% appear just once. 27% of the sample comes from the top ten.

On the study overall, not on this receptor specifically: In the small 56-69-year group, the increase in depth fell short of significance, most likely because of low power. The whole spike protein was spanned by vaccine-associated CD4 TCRs, and dominant responses were seen in regions 160-218 and 743-854. Spike-specific TCR breadth and depth rose significantly after two AZD1222 doses compared with day 0 and with MenACWY recipients. No day 14 peak-response samples were available, so repertoires were characterized only after the peak T cell response. Nearly half of unique spike-specific TCRs reportedly recognized epitopes outside regions mutated in the B.1.351 and B.1.1.7 variants. Conclusions about previously exposed vaccinees were limited because only six AZD1222 recipients were SARS-CoV-2 seropositive at baseline. Participants were mostly white British and included more females than males, and it was suggested by the authors that clonal diversity may have been underestimated.

The time point label for this specimen denotes: about 28 days (+/-7) after the second vaccine dose. AZD1222 recipients with second doses at about 4 weeks or about 12 weeks were pooled, because spike-specific TCR depth and breadth did not differ between schedules. Vaccinee samples came from UK trials COV001 and COV002, including a single-blind randomized controlled phase 2/3 trial of AZD1222 (ChAdOx1 nCoV-19) in healthy adults. For TCRbeta chain sequencing, PBMC samples from trial participants were taken at day 0 and at day 28 after the second dose. Between the V and J ends, shortened by 3 bases and 7 bases respectively, the junction contains 9 bases. The CDR3 runs 12 amino acids, cysteine and phenylalanine included. The CDR3 DNA has 36 bases and is translated from base 1. CDR1 and CDR2, looked up from the germline V gene, are SGHTA and FQGNSA.

This sample comprised peripheral blood, obtained 28 days after the second AZD1222 dose. The clonotype originates from an adult who received the AZD1222 COVID-19 vaccine. The chain links TRBV7-2 with TRBJ1-1; too little of a D gene remains to name it. In nucleotide form, the sequence is TGTGCCAGCAGCTTTGACGGGGTTGAAGCTTTCTTT. It codes for CASSFDGVEAFF.